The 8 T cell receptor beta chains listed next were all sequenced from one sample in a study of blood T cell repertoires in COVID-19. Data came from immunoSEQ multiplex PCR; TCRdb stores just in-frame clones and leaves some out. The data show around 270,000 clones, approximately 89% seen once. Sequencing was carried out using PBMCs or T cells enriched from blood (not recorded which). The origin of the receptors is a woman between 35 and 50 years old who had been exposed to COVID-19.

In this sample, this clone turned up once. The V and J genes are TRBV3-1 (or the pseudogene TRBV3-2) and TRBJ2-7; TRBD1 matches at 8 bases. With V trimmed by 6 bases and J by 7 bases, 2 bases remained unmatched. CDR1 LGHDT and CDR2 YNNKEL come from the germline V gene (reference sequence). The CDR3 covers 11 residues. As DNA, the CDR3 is TGTGCCAGCAGGCACAGGGGGGAGCAGTACTTC. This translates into CASRHRGEQYF.

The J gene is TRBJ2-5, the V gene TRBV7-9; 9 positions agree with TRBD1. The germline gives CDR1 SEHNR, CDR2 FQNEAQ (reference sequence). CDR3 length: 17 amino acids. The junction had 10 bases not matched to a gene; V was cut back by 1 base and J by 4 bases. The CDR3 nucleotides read TGTGCCAGCAGCTTAGGGGTAGGACAGGGGATCCGAGAGACCCAGTACTTC. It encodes CASSLGVGQGIRETQYF.

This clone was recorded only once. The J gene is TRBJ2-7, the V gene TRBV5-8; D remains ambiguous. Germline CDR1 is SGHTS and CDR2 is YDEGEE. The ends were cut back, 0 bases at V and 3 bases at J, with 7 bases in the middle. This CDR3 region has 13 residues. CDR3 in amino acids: CASSLATYYEQYV. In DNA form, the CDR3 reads TGTGCCAGCAGCTTGGCCACTTACTACGAGCAGTACGTC.

The CDR3 spells CASSLEELRYEQYF. The DNA for the CDR3 is TGTGCCAGCAGCTTAGAAGAATTGCGCTACGAGCAGTACTTC. This chain connects TRBV7-8 to TRBJ2-7, with D unresolved. Germline V gene data show CDR1 as SGHVS and CDR2 as FQNEAQ. Between the trimmed V and J ends, which lost 1 base and 3 bases, there was a span of 10 bases. CDR3 size: 14 residues. The full variable domain, with the rest looked up from reference TRBV7-8 and TRBJ2-7, is GAGVSQSPRYKVAKRGQDVALRCDPISGHVSLFWYQQALGQGPEFLTYFQNEAQLDKSGLPSDRFFAERPEGSVSTLKIQRTQQEDSAVYLCASSLEELRYEQYFGPGTRLTVT.

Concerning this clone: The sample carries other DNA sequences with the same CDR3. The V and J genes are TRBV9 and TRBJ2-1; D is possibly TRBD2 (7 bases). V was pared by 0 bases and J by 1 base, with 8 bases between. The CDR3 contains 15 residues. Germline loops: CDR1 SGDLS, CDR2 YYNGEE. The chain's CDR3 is CASSVEGGSYNEQFF. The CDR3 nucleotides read TGTGCCAGCAGCGTAGAGGGGGGGTCCTACAATGAGCAGTTCTTC. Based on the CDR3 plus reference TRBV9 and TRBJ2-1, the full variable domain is DSGVTQTPKHLITATGQRVTLRCSPRSGDLSVYWYQQSLDQGLQFLIQYYNGEERAKGNILERFSAQQFPDLHSELNLSSLELGDSALYFCASSVEGGSYNEQFFGPGTRLTVL.

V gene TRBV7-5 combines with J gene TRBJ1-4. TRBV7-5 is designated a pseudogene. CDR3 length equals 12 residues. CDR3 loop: CAPIPRQEKLFF. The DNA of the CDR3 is TGTGCCCCGATCCCGCGGCAGGAAAAACTGTTTTTT.

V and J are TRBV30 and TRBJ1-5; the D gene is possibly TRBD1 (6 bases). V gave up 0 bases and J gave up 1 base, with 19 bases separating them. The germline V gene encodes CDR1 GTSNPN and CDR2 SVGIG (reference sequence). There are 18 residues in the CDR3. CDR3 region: CAWSVRFGAGVSNQPQHF. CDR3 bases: TGTGCCTGGAGTGTACGGTTTGGGGCAGGGGTGAGCAATCAGCCCCAGCATTTT.

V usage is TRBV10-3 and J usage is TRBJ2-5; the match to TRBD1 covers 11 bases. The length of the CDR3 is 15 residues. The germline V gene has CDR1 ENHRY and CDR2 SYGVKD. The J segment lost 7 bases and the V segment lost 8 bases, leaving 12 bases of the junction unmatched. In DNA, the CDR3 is TGTGCCATCTCTAGACAGGGACAGGGGGATGTGACCCAGTACTTC. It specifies CAISRQGQGDVTQYF.